The sequence of this T cell receptor (beta chain) was determined in a study of T-cell memory formation after mild COVID-19. Per germline, CDR1 SQVTM and CDR2 ANQGSEA. The CDR3 is 12 amino acids. The V and J ends lost 4 bases and 5 bases respectively, with 11 bases between them. TCRdb redid the calling of the 5' RACE reads with MiXCR, one entry per CDR3 protein. The sample contains roughly 200,000 distinct CDR3 sequences, roughly 16% of which appear only once. The genes are TRBV29-1 and TRBJ2-5; D is unclear. What was sequenced was PBMCs or a T cell subset sorted from them (not recorded which). This receptor was obtained from an adult woman who had mild COVID-19 (a few samples of this study predate the infection). Cell type and time point are not known. CDR3 protein: CSVASGYETQYF. In DNA form, the CDR3 reads TGCAGCGTTGCGTCTGGGTACGAGACCCAGTACTTC.